This T cell receptor beta chain was recorded in a study of blood T cell repertoires in COVID-19. Profiled with immunoSEQ multiplex PCR; TCRdb holds only in-frame clones, not every one. The sample lists over 200,000 clones, around 84% occurring once. Germline V gene sequence: CDR1 KGHSH, CDR2 LQKENI. V lost 2 bases and J lost 4; bases outside the gene matches: 8. The CDR3 is 16 residues long. The receptor was derived from a middle-aged woman who had recovered from COVID-19. Specimen: PBMCs or T cells enriched from blood (not recorded which). The chain is built from TRBV18 and TRBJ2-1; 7 bases are a match to TRBD1. Here the CDR3 reads CASSPRTGNSYNEQFF. Written as DNA, the CDR3 is TGTGCCAGCTCACCAAGGACAGGTAACTCATACAATGAGCAGTTCTTC.